The rows below give T cell receptor beta chains drawn from one sample of a study of CD8 T cells in ankylosing spondylitis. MiXCR, run by TCRdb on the 5' RACE reads, gives a single entry per CDR3 protein. In the table there are about 160,000 distinct CDR3 sequences, about 42% of which are singletons. Sequenced: synovial fluid, either unsorted or a sorted T cell fraction (not recorded which). These receptors were taken from a male donor with ankylosing spondylitis. Each CDR3 is given with its conserved first and last residue. The D gene is left open where the match is weak. Size values are once, few and many counts, or a class for expanded clones, and some rows have none.

TRBV12-3/TRBV12-4	many	11	-	TRBJ1-2	CASSPPVSYTF	TGTGCCAGCTCCCCCCCTGTGAGCTACACCTTC
TRBV7-8	many	15	TRBD2	TRBJ2-3	CASSPERGGRDTQYF	TGTGCCAGCAGCCCCGAGCGGGGGGGGAGGGATACGCAGTATTTT
TRBV27	few	16	TRBD1	TRBJ2-7	CASREFGWDSTYEQYF	TGTGCCAGCAGAGAGTTTGGATGGGACAGTACCTACGAGCAGTACTTC
TRBV12-3/TRBV12-4	-	16	-	TRBJ2-5	CASSFGLGRGQETQYF	TGTGCCAGCAGTTTCGGTTTGGGGAGAGGGCAAGAGACCCAGTACTTC
TRBV12-3/TRBV12-4	-	16	-	TRBJ2-2	CASSSAGLPNTGELFF	TGTGCCAGCAGCTCCGCTGGACTACCGAACACCGGGGAGCTGTTTTTT
TRBV12-3/TRBV12-4	-	12	-	TRBJ1-2	CASSITGDGYTF	TGTGCCAGCAGTATTACCGGGGACGGCTACACCTTC
TRBV12-3/TRBV12-4	few	15	-	TRBJ2-7	CASSLERRGPYEQYF	TGTGCCAGCAGTTTGGAGAGGAGGGGCCCCTACGAGCAGTACTTC
TRBV6-2/TRBV6-3	few	22	TRBD1	TRBJ1-5	CASSYSKVQGAFFVIGNQPQHF	TGTGCCAGCAGTTACTCTAAGGTCCAGGGGGCGTTTTTTGTGATTGGCAATCAGCCCCAGCATTTT
TRBV4-1	-	16	-	TRBJ2-2	CASSQDSSLWTGELFF	TGCGCCAGCAGCCAAGATTCAAGTTTGTGGACCGGGGAGCTGTTTTTT
TRBV19	-	14	-	TRBJ2-7	CASSIDLGAYEQYF	TGTGCCAGTAGTATAGATCTGGGGGCCTACGAGCAGTACTTC
TRBV24-1	-	14	-	TRBJ1-2	CATSDFRTPYGYTF	TGTGCCACCAGTGATTTCAGGACACCCTATGGCTACACCTTC
TRBV12-3/TRBV12-4	-	16	-	TRBJ1-5	CASSILPYDGDQPQHF	TGTGCCAGCAGTATCCTACCCTACGACGGGGATCAGCCCCAGCATTTT
TRBV20-1	once	12	-	TRBJ2-7	CSAAAGSYEQYF	TGCAGTGCGGCAGCCGGCTCCTACGAGCAGTACTTC
TRBV28	-	17	TRBD2	TRBJ2-1	CASSCFAGLAGGNEQFF	TGTGCCAGCAGTTGCTTCGCGGGACTAGCGGGTGGTAATGAGCAGTTCTTC
TRBV7-9	-	14	-	TRBJ2-7	CASSLEGEGAEQYF	TGTGCCAGCAGCTTAGAAGGGGAAGGAGCCGAGCAGTACTTC
TRBV7-8	many	13	-	TRBJ1-1	CASSPGGWTEAFF	TGTGCCAGCAGCCCCGGGGGTTGGACTGAAGCTTTCTTT
TRBV20-1	-	12	-	TRBJ1-1	CSAPLGTTEAFF	TGCAGTGCCCCCCTGGGGACCACTGAAGCTTTCTTT
TRBV7-9	-	15	-	TRBJ2-1	CASSLAKRAYNEQFF	TGTGCCAGCAGCTTAGCGAAGCGGGCCTACAATGAGCAGTTCTTC
TRBV7-9	many	15	-	TRBJ1-4	CASSRNTGSNEKLFF	TGTGCCAGCAGTCGAAATACAGGGTCTAATGAAAAACTGTTTTTT
TRBV18	-	17	TRBD2	TRBJ2-7	CASSNRLAGTYSYEQYF	TGTGCCAGCTCAAACCGACTAGCGGGGACGTACTCCTACGAGCAGTACTTC
TRBV7-2	-	16	-	TRBJ2-2	CASSLVGGPGTGELFF	TGTGCCAGCAGCTTAGTCGGGGGCCCGGGGACCGGGGAGCTGTTTTTT
TRBV4-2	-	17	-	TRBJ1-5	CASSQDRYQSPNQPQHF	TGTGCCAGCAGCCAAGACAGATATCAGAGTCCCAATCAGCCCCAGCATTTT
TRBV4-2	few	17	TRBD2	TRBJ2-1	CASSQETSGGGYNEQFF	TGTGCCAGCAGCCAAGAGACTAGCGGAGGGGGTTACAATGAGCAGTTCTTC
TRBV5-1	few	15	-	TRBJ2-7	CASSPVPGYSYEQYF	TGCGCCAGCAGCCCCGTTCCGGGGTACTCCTACGAGCAGTACTTC
TRBV4-1	-	23	-	TRBJ2-3	CASSQAGRGHQIRSILARGTQYF	-
TRBV11-1	-	19	TRBD2	TRBJ2-1	CASSSSARTSGALYNEQFF	TGTGCCAGCAGCTCTAGCGCTAGGACTAGCGGAGCCCTCTACAATGAGCAGTTCTTC
TRBV18	-	15	TRBD1	TRBJ2-1	CASSAGTGDYNEQFF	TGTGCCAGCTCGGCCGGGACAGGGGACTACAATGAGCAGTTCTTC
TRBV13	-	13	TRBD1	TRBJ1-3	CASSSDRRNTIYF	TGTGCCAGCAGCTCGGACAGGAGAAACACCATATATTTT
TRBV6-1	-	17	-	TRBJ1-5	CASSVQEWRAFNQPQHF	TGTGCCAGCAGTGTCCAGGAGTGGAGGGCGTTCAATCAGCCCCAGCATTTT
TRBV5-1	-	13	-	TRBJ2-7	CASSIGPHYEQYF	TGCGCCAGCAGCATCGGACCCCATTACGAGCAGTACTTC
TRBV7-9	-	16	-	TRBJ2-3	CASSLQYPASTDTQYF	TGTGCCAGCAGCTTACAATACCCAGCTTCCACAGATACGCAGTATTTT
TRBV12-3/TRBV12-4	few	17	-	TRBJ1-1	CASSFRYWTTMNTEAFF	TGTGCCAGCAGTTTTAGGTACTGGACAACGATGAACACTGAAGCTTTCTTT
TRBV5-6	-	17	-	TRBJ2-1	CASSLIGGRGSYNEQFF	TGTGCCAGCAGCTTGATCGGGGGACGGGGCTCCTACAATGAGCAGTTCTTC
TRBV24-1	-	12	-	TRBJ1-1	CATSDGNTEAFF	TGTGCCACCAGTGATGGGAACACTGAAGCTTTCTTT
TRBV4-1	-	16	-	TRBJ2-6	CASSQDAGTGANVLTF	TGCGCCAGCAGCCAAGATGCAGGGACCGGGGCCAACGTCCTGACTTTC
TRBV14	-	16	-	TRBJ1-1	CASSSQGISMNTEAFF	TGTGCCAGCAGCAGCCAGGGGATCTCCATGAACACTGAAGCTTTCTTT
TRBV7-9	-	15	-	TRBJ2-3	CASKLAGISTDTQYF	TGTGCCAGCAAACTTGCGGGAATCAGCACAGATACGCAGTATTTT